This T cell receptor beta chain originates from a study of esophageal squamous cell carcinoma under preoperative chemotherapy. Study conclusions and caveats: Post-treatment tumor-infiltrating lymphocytes appeared partly derived from peripheral T cells migrating into the tumor. Clonal contraction, more than amplification, hit abundant clones after paclitaxel-nedaplatin.

Specified time point: after preoperative PTX-NDP chemotherapy. About this clonotype: Its cognate antigen is unknown.

MiXCR was run by TCRdb on the PCR reads, yielding one entry per CDR3 protein. Among 15,000 to 20,000 distinct CDR3 sequences listed, around 45% were seen once. This material was acquired from a patient given preoperative chemotherapy. The clonotype was recovered from a human donor with esophageal squamous cell carcinoma. The donor label of this sample is uncertain.

DNA of the CDR3: TGTGCCAGCCGCTACGAAAAGATCCAGTACTTC. The encoded protein is CASRYEKIQYF. The V gene is TRBV7-9, the J gene TRBJ2-4; D is unresolved. V gave up 8 bases and J gave up 13 bases, with 15 bases separating them. In germline, CDR1 is SEHNR, CDR2 FQNEAQ (reference sequence). The CDR3 sequence is 11 residues long. Variable domain in full (rest from reference TRBV7-9 and TRBJ2-4): DTGVSQNPRHKITKRGQNVTFRCDPISEHNRLYWYRQTLGQGPEFLTYFQNEAQLEKSRLLSDRFSAERPKGSFSTLEIQRTEQGDSAMYLCASRYEKIQYFGAGTRLSVL.